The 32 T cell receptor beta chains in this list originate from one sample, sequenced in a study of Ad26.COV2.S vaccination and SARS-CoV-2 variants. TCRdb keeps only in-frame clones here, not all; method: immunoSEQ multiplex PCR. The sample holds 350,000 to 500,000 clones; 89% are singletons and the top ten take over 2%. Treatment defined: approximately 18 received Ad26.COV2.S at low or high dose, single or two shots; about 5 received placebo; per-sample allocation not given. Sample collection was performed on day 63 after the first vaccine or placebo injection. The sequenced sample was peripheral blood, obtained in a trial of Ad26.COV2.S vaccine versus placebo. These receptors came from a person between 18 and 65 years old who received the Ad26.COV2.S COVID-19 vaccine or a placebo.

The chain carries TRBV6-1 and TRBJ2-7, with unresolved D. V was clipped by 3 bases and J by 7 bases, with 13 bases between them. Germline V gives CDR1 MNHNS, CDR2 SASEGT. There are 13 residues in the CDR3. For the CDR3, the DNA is TGTGCCAGCAGTGATCCTGGGGTTCGGGAGCAGTACTTC. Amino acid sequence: CASSDPGVREQYF.

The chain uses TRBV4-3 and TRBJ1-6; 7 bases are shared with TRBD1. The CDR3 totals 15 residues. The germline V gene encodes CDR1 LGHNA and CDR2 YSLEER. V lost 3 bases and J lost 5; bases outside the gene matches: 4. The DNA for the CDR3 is TGCGCCAGCAGCCAGACTGGGACAGATAATTCACCCCTCCACTTT. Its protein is CASSQTGTDNSPLHF.

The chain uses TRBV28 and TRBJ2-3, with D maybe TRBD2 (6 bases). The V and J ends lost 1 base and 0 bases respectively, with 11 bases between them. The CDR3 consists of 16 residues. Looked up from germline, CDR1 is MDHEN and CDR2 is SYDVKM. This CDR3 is CASSLFGSRSTDTQYF. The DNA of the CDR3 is TGTGCCAGCAGTTTATTCGGGAGTCGAAGCACAGATACGCAGTATTTT.

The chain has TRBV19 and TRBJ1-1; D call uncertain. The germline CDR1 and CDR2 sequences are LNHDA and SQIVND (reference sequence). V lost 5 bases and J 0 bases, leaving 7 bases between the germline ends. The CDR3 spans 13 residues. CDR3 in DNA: TGTGCCAGTAGTCGGGCGGTGAACACTGAAGCTTTCTTT. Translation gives CASSRAVNTEAFF.

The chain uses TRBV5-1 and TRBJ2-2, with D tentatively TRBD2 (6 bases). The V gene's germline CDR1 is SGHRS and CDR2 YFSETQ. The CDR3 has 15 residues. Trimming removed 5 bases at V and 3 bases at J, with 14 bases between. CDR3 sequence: CASRPGLSYTGELFF. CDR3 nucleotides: TGCGCCAGCAGGCCGGGACTTAGCTACACCGGGGAGCTGTTTTTT.

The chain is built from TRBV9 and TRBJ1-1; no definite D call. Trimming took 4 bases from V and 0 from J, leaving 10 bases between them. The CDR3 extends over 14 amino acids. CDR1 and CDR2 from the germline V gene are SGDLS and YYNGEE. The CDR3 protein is CASSSRIMNTEAFF. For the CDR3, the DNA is TGTGCCAGCAGCTCCCGTATCATGAACACTGAAGCTTTCTTT. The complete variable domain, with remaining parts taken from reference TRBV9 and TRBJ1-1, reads DSGVTQTPKHLITATGQRVTLRCSPRSGDLSVYWYQQSLDQGLQFLIQYYNGEERAKGNILERFSAQQFPDLHSELNLSSLELGDSALYFCASSSRIMNTEAFFGQGTRLTVV.

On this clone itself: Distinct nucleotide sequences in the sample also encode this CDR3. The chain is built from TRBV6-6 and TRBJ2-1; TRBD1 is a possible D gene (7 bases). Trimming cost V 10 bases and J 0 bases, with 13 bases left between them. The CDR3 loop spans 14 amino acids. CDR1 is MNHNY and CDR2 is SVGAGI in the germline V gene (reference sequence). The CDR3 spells CAIRGESSYNEQFF. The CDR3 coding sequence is TGTGCCATCAGGGGGGAAAGCTCCTACAATGAGCAGTTCTTC.

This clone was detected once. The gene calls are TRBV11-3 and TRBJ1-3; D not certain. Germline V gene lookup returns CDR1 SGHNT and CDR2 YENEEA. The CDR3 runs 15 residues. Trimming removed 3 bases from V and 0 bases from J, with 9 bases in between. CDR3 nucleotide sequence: TGTGCCAGCAGCTTGGGCGGATCCTCTGGAAACACCATATATTTT. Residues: CASSLGGSSGNTIYF.

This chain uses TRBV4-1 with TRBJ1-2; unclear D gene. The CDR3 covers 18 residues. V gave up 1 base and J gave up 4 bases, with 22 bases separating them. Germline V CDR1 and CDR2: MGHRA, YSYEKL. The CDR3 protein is CASSQGGINNLFVYGYTF. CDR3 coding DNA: TGCGCCAGCAGCCAAGGGGGTATCAATAACCTCTTTGTCTATGGCTACACCTTC.

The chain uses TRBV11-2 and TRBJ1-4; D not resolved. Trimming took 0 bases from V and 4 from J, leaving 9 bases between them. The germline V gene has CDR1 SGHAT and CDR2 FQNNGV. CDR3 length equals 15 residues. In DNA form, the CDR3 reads TGTGCCAGCAGCTTAGATCTGGGCCTTAATGAAAAACTGTTTTTT. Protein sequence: CASSLDLGLNEKLFF.

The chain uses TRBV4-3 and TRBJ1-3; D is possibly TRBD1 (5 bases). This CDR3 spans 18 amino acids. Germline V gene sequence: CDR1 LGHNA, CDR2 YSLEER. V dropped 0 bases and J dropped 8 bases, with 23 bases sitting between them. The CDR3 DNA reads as TGCGCCAGCAGCCAAGACAACGGGCTTGGGGAAGGGGATGACACCATATATTTT. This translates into CASSQDNGLGEGDDTIYF.

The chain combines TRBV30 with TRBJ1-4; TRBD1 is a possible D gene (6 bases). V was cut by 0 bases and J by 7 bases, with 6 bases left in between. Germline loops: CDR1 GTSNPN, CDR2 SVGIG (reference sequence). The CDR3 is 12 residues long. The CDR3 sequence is CAWSVQGEKLFF. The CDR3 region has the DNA TGTGCCTGGAGTGTACAGGGTGAAAAACTGTTTTTT.

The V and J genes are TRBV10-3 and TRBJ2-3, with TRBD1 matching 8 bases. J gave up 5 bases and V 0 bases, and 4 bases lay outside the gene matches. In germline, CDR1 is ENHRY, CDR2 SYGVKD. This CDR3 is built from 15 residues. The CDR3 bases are TGTGCCATCAGTGAGTCGACAGGGGCGGGAGATACGCAGTATTTT. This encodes CAISESTGAGDTQYF.

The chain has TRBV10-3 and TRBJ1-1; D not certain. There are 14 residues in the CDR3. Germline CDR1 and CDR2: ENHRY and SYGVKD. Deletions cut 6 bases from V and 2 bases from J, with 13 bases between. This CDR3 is CAIRVTYTNTEAFF. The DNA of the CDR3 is TGTGCCATCAGAGTCACGTACACAAACACTGAAGCTTTCTTT.

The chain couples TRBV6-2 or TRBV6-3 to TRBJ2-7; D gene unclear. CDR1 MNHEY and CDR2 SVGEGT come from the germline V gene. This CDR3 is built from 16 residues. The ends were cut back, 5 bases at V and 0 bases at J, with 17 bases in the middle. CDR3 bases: TGTGCCAGCAGTCCCAGGCCCCGGGTCCTCTCCTACGAGCAGTACTTC. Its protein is CASSPRPRVLSYEQYF.

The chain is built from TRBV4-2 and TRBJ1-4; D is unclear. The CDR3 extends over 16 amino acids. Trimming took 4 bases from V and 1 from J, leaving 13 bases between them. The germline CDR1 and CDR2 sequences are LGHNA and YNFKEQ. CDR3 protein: CASSPGPGGTNEKLFF. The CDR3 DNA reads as TGTGCCAGCAGCCCGGGTCCGGGTGGAACTAATGAAAAACTGTTTTTT.

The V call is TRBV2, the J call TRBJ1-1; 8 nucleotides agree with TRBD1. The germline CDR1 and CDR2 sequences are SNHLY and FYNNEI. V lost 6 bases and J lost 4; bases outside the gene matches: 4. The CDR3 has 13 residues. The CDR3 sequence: CASRTTGGTEAFF. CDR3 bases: TGTGCCAGCAGGACCACAGGGGGCACTGAAGCTTTCTTT. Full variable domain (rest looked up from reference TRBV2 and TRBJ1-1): EPEVTQTPSHQVTQMGQEVILRCVPISNHLYFYWYRQILGQKVEFLVSFYNNEISEKSEIFDDQFSVERPDGSNFTLKIRSTKLEDSAMYFCASRTTGGTEAFFGQGTRLTVV.

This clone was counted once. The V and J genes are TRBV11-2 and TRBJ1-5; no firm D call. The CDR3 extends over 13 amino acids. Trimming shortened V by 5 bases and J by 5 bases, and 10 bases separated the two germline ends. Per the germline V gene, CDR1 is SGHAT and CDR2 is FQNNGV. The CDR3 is CASSPEGDQPQHF. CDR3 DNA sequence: TGTGCCAGCAGCCCCGAAGGCGATCAGCCCCAGCATTTT.

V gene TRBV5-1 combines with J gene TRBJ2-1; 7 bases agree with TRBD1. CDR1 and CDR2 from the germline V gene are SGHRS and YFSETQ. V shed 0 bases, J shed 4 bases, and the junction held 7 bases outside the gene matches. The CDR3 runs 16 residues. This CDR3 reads CASSLAGQANYNEQFF. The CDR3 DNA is TGCGCCAGCAGCTTGGCTGGACAGGCCAATTACAATGAGCAGTTCTTC. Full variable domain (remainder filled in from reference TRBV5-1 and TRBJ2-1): KAGVTQTPRYLIKTRGQQVTLSCSPISGHRSVSWYQQTPGQGLQFLFEYFSETQRNKGNFPGRFSGRQFSNSRSEMNVSTLELGDSALYLCASSLAGQANYNEQFFGPGTRLTVL.

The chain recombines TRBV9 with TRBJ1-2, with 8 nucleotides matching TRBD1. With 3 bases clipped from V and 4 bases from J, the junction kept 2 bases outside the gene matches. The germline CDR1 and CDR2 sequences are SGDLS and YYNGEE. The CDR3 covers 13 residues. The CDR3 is CASSAQGAYGYTF. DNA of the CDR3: TGTGCCAGCAGCGCTCAGGGGGCCTATGGCTACACCTTC. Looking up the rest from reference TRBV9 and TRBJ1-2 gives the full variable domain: DSGVTQTPKHLITATGQRVTLRCSPRSGDLSVYWYQQSLDQGLQFLIQYYNGEERAKGNILERFSAQQFPDLHSELNLSSLELGDSALYFCASSAQGAYGYTFGSGTRLTVV.

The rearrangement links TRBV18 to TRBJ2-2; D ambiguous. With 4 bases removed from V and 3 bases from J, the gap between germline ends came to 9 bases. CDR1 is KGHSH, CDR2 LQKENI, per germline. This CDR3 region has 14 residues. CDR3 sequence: CASSQPLDTGELFF. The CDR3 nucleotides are TGTGCCAGCTCACAACCCCTGGACACCGGGGAGCTGTTTTTT.

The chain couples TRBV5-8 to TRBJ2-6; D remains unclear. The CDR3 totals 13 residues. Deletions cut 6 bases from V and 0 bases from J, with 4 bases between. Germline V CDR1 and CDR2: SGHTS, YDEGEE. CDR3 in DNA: TGTGCCAGCATCAGCTCTGGGGCCAACGTCCTGACTTTC. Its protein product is CASISSGANVLTF.

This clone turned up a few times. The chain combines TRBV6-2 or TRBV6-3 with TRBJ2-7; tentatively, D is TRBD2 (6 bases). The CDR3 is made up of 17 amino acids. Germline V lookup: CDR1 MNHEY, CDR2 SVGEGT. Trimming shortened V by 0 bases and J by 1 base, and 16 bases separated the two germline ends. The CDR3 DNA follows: TGTGCCAGCAGTTACTCGATACCCGGGACTGGGTCCTACGAGCAGTACTTC. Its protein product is CASSYSIPGTGSYEQYF.

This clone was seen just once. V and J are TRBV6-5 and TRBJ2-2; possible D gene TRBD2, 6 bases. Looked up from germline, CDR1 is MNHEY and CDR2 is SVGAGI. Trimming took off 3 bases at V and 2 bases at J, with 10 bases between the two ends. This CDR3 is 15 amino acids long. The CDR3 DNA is TGTGCCAGCAGTTATGGGGGGTATAACACCGGGGAGCTGTTTTTT. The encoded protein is CASSYGGYNTGELFF.

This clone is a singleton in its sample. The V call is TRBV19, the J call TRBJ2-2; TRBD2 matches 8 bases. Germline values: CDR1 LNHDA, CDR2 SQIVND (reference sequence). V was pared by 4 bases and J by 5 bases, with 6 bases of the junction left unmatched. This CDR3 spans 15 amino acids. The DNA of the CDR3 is TGTGCCAGTAGTAGGACTAGCAGTTATACCGGGGAGCTGTTTTTT. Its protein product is CASSRTSSYTGELFF.

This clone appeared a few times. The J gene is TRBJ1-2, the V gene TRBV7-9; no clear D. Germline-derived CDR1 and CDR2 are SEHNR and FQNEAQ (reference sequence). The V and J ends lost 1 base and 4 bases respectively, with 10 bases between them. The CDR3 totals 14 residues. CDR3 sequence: CASSLVGRTYGYTF. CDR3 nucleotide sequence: TGTGCCAGCAGCTTAGTAGGCAGAACCTATGGCTACACCTTC.

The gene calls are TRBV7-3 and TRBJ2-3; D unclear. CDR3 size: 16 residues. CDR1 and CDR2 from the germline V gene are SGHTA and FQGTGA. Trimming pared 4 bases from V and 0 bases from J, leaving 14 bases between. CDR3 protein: CASSSRRAFSTDTQYF. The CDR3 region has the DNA TGTGCCAGCAGCTCTCGCCGGGCCTTTAGCACAGATACGCAGTATTTT.

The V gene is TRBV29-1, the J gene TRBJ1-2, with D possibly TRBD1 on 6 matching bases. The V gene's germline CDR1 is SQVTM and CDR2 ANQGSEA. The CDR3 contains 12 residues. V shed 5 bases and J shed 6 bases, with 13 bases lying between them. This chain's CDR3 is CSVRIGGDGYTF. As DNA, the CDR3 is TGCAGCGTTAGGATAGGGGGAGATGGCTACACCTTC.

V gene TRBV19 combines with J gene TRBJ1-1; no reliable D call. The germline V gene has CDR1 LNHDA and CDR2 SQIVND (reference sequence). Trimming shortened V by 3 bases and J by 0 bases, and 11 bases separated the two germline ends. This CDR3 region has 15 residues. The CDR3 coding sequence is TGTGCCAGTAGTATTTTGCTTGCACTGAACACTGAAGCTTTCTTT. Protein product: CASSILLALNTEAFF.

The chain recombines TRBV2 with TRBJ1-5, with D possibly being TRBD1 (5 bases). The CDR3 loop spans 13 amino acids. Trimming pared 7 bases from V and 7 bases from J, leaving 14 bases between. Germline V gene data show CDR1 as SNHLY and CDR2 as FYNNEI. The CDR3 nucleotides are TGTGCCAGCAACGAAGGGGAACAGCAGCCCCAGCATTTT. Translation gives CASNEGEQQPQHF.

CDR3 nucleotide sequence: TGTGCCAGCAGCTTAGCGGCAGGGGGCCCGGAGCAGCCCCAGCATTTT. Translated, it gives CASSLAAGGPEQPQHF. The J gene is TRBJ1-5, the V gene TRBV7-9, with 8 nucleotides matching TRBD1. The V gene's germline CDR1 is SEHNR and CDR2 FQNEAQ (reference sequence). The CDR3 has 16 amino acids. V was clipped by 0 bases and J by 7 bases; unmatched bases: 8. Complete variable domain (other parts from reference TRBV7-9 and TRBJ1-5): DTGVSQNPRHKITKRGQNVTFRCDPISEHNRLYWYRQTLGQGPEFLTYFQNEAQLEKSRLLSDRFSAERPKGSFSTLEIQRTEQGDSAMYLCASSLAAGGPEQPQHFGDGTRLSIL.

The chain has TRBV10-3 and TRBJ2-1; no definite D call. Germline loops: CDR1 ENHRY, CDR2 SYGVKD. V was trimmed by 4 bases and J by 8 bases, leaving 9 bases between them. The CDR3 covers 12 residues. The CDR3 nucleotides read TGTGCCATCAGTGTCTACGAGGATGAGCAGTTCTTC. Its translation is CAISVYEDEQFF.